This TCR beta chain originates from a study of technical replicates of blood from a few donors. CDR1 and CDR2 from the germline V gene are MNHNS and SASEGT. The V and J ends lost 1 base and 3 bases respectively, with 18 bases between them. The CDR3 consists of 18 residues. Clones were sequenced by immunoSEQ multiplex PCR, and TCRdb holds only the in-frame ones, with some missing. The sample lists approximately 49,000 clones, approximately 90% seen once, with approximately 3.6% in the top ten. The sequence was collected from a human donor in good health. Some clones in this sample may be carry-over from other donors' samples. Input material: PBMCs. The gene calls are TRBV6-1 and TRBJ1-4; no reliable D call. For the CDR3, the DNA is TGTGCCAGCAGTGAAGTGTATGTTGGGCTGTCAGCTAATGAAAAACTGTTTTTT. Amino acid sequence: CASSEVYVGLSANEKLFF.